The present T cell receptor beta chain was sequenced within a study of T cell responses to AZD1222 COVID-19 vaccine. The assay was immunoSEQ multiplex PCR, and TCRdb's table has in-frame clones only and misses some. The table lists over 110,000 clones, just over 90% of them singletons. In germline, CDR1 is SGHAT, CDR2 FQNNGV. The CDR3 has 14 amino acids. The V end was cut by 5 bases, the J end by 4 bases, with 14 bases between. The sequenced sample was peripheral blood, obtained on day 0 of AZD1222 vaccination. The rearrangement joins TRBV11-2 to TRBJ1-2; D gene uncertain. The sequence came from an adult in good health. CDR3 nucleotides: TGTGCCAGCAGCCGCGGGTCCCCACTCTATGGCTACACCTTC. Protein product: CASSRGSPLYGYTF.